The next 31 T cell receptor beta chains were all read from a single sample in a study of identical twins. TCRdb re-called the 5' RACE reads through MiXCR, storing one row per CDR3 protein. Of around 370,000 distinct CDR3 sequences in the sample, approximately 9.1% were seen once. Specimen: naive T cells sorted from blood. The origin of the receptors is a woman in her forties or fifties in good health.

The sample holds a few counts of this clonotype. The CDR3 loop is CASASDRSLSYEQYF. DNA of the CDR3: TGCGCCAGCGCCTCCGACAGGAGTCTCTCCTACGAGCAGTACTTC. V gene TRBV5-1 combines with J gene TRBJ2-7; maybe TRBD1 (6 bases). The V gene lost 7 bases and the J gene lost 0 bases, with 17 bases spanning the gap. The CDR3 extends over 15 amino acids. Germline V CDR1 and CDR2: SGHRS, YFSETQ.

This clonotype was picked up a small number of times. The rearrangement links TRBV29-1 to TRBJ2-7, with D tentatively TRBD1 or TRBD2 (6 bases each). The CDR3 extends over 13 amino acids. With 5 bases removed from V and 9 bases from J, the gap between germline ends came to 20 bases. Germline V gene data show CDR1 as SQVTM and CDR2 as ANQGSEA. The CDR3 region has the DNA TGCAGCGTTACTATCTCCGCAGAGGGGGGGCAGTACTTC. It encodes CSVTISAEGGQYF.

A few counts support this clonotype. The J gene is TRBJ2-1, the V gene TRBV25-1; 9 bases are a match to TRBD2. The junction had 7 bases not matched to a gene; V was cut back by 3 bases and J by 4 bases. This CDR3 contains 16 residues. The germline V gene has CDR1 MGHDK and CDR2 SYGVNS. CDR3 protein: CASSDLGGRAYNEQFF. DNA for the CDR3: TGTGCCAGCAGTGATCTCGGCGGGAGGGCGTACAATGAGCAGTTCTTC.

This chain uses TRBV14 with TRBJ1-3, with D possibly TRBD1 on 6 matching bases. Trimming left V 1 base short and J 5 bases short, with 15 bases between. From germline, CDR1 is SGHDN and CDR2 FVKESK. The CDR3 extends over 16 amino acids. CDR3 in DNA: TGTGCCAGCAGCCAAGCGCAGGGGTTCAGAAGAAACACCATATATTTT. Translated, it gives CASSQAQGFRRNTIYF. The whole variable domain, filled in from reference TRBV14 and TRBJ1-3, reads EAGVTQFPSHSVIEKGQTVTLRCDPISGHDNLYWYRRVMGKEIKFLLHFVKESKQDESGMPNNRFLAERTGGTYSTLKVQPAELEDSGVYFCASSQAQGFRRNTIYFGEGSWLTVV.

The rearrangement links TRBV15 to TRBJ2-5, with D perhaps TRBD2 (6 bases). This CDR3 spans 16 amino acids. V shed 10 bases and J shed 2 bases, with 23 bases lying between them. Germline values: CDR1 LNHNV, CDR2 YYDKDF (reference sequence). CDR3: CAIGGVGGSGQETQYF. The CDR3, as DNA: TGTGCCATCGGGGGAGTCGGTGGGTCGGGGCAAGAGACCCAGTACTTC.

V and J are TRBV29-1 and TRBJ2-1; no clear D. The germline gives CDR1 SQVTM, CDR2 ANQGSEA. This CDR3 is built from 14 residues. With 7 bases removed from V and 9 bases from J, the gap between germline ends came to 22 bases. DNA of the CDR3: TGCAGCGCTATTGAAGCTCAGAGGCCTCGTGAGCAGTTCTTC. It yields the protein CSAIEAQRPREQFF.

This clonotype came up a few times. The chain links TRBV14 to TRBJ1-3; D ambiguous. CDR3 size: 15 residues. Germline values: CDR1 SGHDN, CDR2 FVKESK. V gave up 2 bases and J gave up 5 bases, with 13 bases separating them. Here the CDR3 DNA reads TGTGCCAGCAGCCAAAGCCCCGGGCCTCGAAACACCATATATTTT. Its protein product is CASSQSPGPRNTIYF.

This clonotype has only a few counts. The J gene is TRBJ1-1, the V gene TRBV5-1, with 8 nucleotides matching TRBD1. Trimming took 0 bases from V and 1 from J; bases not matched to a gene: 8. This CDR3 region has 17 residues. Germline loops: CDR1 SGHRS, CDR2 YFSETQ. The CDR3 sequence is CASSLGSSGGQNTEAFF. The CDR3 bases are TGCGCCAGCAGCTTGGGATCGTCAGGGGGCCAGAACACTGAAGCTTTCTTT.

This clonotype was picked up many times. V is TRBV7-6 and J is TRBJ1-4, with D perhaps matching TRBD1 (5 bases). Deletions cut 2 bases from V and 10 bases from J, with 11 bases between. CDR3 length: 13 amino acids. Germline CDR1 SGHVS, CDR2 FNYEAQ. The CDR3 here is CASSLLGEGKLFF. In nucleotides, the CDR3 is TGTGCCAGCAGCTTATTAGGGGAAGGAAAACTGTTTTTT.

This clonotype was seen repeatedly, ten times or more. V and J are TRBV5-1 and TRBJ2-1; D possibly corresponds to TRBD2 (5 bases). Trimming took off 5 bases at V and 5 bases at J, with 11 bases between the two ends. Per germline, CDR1 SGHRS and CDR2 YFSETQ. The CDR3 contains 13 residues. The CDR3 DNA follows: TGCGCCAGCAGTAGCGCTATCAACAATGAGCAGTTCTTC. Protein sequence: CASSSAINNEQFF. Drawing the rest from reference TRBV5-1 and TRBJ2-1, the complete variable domain is KAGVTQTPRYLIKTRGQQVTLSCSPISGHRSVSWYQQTPGQGLQFLFEYFSETQRNKGNFPGRFSGRQFSNSRSEMNVSTLELGDSALYLCASSSAINNEQFFGPGTRLTVL.

The sample holds a few counts of this clonotype. This chain links TRBV6-6 with TRBJ1-5; D possibly corresponds to TRBD1 (6 bases). The CDR3 consists of 14 residues. V dropped 2 bases and J dropped 8 bases, with 13 bases sitting between them. CDR1 is MNHNY, CDR2 SVGAGI, per germline (reference sequence). The CDR3 DNA sequence: TGTGCCAGCAGTTACCAGGGGAGGGGTAAGCCCCAGCATTTT. Amino acids: CASSYQGRGKPQHF.

The chain employs TRBV5-1 and TRBJ2-1; 7 bases agree with TRBD1. The CDR3 sequence is 12 residues long. Per the germline V gene, CDR1 is SGHRS and CDR2 is YFSETQ. The junction had 4 bases not matched to a gene; V was cut back by 5 bases and J by 8 bases. CDR3 in DNA: TGCGCCAGCAGGACAGGGTTGTATGAGCAGTTCTTC. This codes for CASRTGLYEQFF.

The V call is TRBV5-6, the J call TRBJ2-7; 12 positions match TRBD1. The germline gives CDR1 SGHDT, CDR2 YYEEEE. The CDR3 has 16 residues. V shed 4 bases, J shed 5 bases, and the junction held 10 bases outside the gene matches. The CDR3, as DNA: TGTGCCAGCAGCCCCCCCGGGACAGGGGGCATCGACGAGCAGTACTTC. Its protein is CASSPPGTGGIDEQYF.

This clonotype has a handful of counts. The chain carries TRBV10-3 and TRBJ1-2; 9 positions match TRBD1. Germline assignment: CDR1 ENHRY and CDR2 SYGVKD. Germline trimming cut 4 bases from V and 7 bases from J; bases unmatched to any gene: 7. The CDR3 covers 14 residues. This CDR3 reads CAISGDRAIPGYTF. CDR3 DNA sequence: TGTGCCATCAGTGGGGACAGGGCGATTCCTGGCTACACCTTC.

The chain joins TRBV11-2 to TRBJ2-5, with D perhaps being TRBD1 or TRBD2 (5 bases each). Germline V gene sequence: CDR1 SGHAT, CDR2 FQNNGV. The CDR3 extends over 15 amino acids. V was trimmed by 4 bases and J by 3 bases, leaving 15 bases between them. In nucleotides, the CDR3 is TGTGCCAGCAGCTACGTCCAGGTGGGGGAAGAGACCCAGTACTTC. This translates into CASSYVQVGEETQYF.

This clonotype was seen a handful of times. V usage is TRBV29-1 and J usage is TRBJ2-4, with 8 bases that match TRBD1. Germline CDR1 is SQVTM and CDR2 is ANQGSEA. This CDR3 spans 13 amino acids. V shed 5 bases and J 6 bases; nucleotides not matched to a gene: 6. The CDR3 nucleotides read TGCAGCGTTCCGGACAGGGCGGGAAACATTCAGTACTTC. It yields the protein CSVPDRAGNIQYF.

This chain uses TRBV12-3 or TRBV12-4 with TRBJ2-2; no definite D call. Trimming took 6 bases from V and 7 from J, leaving 12 bases between them. The CDR3 consists of 13 residues. CDR3 residues: CASRTLVNGELFF. CDR3 nucleotide sequence: TGTGCCAGCAGGACCCTAGTAAACGGGGAGCTGTTTTTT.

This clonotype was seen more than once but under ten times. V is TRBV20-1 and J is TRBJ2-4; 9 positions match TRBD2. The CDR3 totals 16 residues. The J segment lost 6 bases and the V segment lost 0 bases, leaving 9 bases of the junction unmatched. The V gene's germline CDR1 is DFQATT and CDR2 SNEGSKA (reference sequence). The CDR3 sequence: CSARDLAGPIGNIQYF. The CDR3 nucleotides are TGCAGTGCTAGAGATCTAGCGGGGCCCATAGGAAACATTCAGTACTTC.

This clonotype occurred many times. The chain has TRBV28 and TRBJ2-3, with 12 bases lining up with TRBD2. The CDR3 is 19 amino acids. After removal of 6 bases from V and 1 base from J, the junction contained 14 bases not matched to a gene. CDR1 is MDHEN and CDR2 is SYDVKM in the germline V gene. The CDR3 reads CASSPRRWTSGNRTDTQYF. DNA for the CDR3: TGTGCCAGCAGCCCCCGCAGATGGACTAGCGGGAATCGCACAGATACGCAGTATTTT.

This clonotype was seen a few times. This chain joins TRBV24-1 and TRBJ2-1; no firm D call. This CDR3 spans 14 amino acids. V lost 0 bases to trimming and J lost 5 bases, with 7 bases between them. Looked up from germline, CDR1 is KGHDR and CDR2 is SFDVKD. CDR3 DNA sequence: TGTGCCACCAGTGATTTGCTTTTAAACAATGAGCAGTTCTTC. Its protein is CATSDLLLNNEQFF.

The genes are TRBV3-1 and TRBJ2-1; D perhaps matches TRBD1 (6 bases). The CDR3 runs 12 residues. The V gene's germline CDR1 is LGHDT and CDR2 YNNKEL (reference sequence). Deletions cut 8 bases from V and 6 bases from J, with 11 bases between. The CDR3 coding sequence is TGTGCCAGCGGGTTCAGGGGCAATGAGCAGTTCTTC. Protein sequence: CASGFRGNEQFF.

This clonotype was seen a handful of times. V and J are TRBV25-1 and TRBJ2-7; perhaps TRBD1 as D (5 bases). This CDR3 spans 14 amino acids. The germline V and J ends were trimmed by 9 bases and 0 bases, with 15 bases remaining between them. Germline CDR1 MGHDK, CDR2 SYGVNS. CDR3 amino acids: CASSVGLRSYEQYF. The CDR3 DNA is TGTGCCAGTTCCGTGGGGCTACGCTCCTACGAGCAGTACTTC.

V and J are TRBV29-1 and TRBJ2-5, with D possibly called TRBD1 or TRBD2 (6 bases each). Trimming left V 4 bases short and J 9 bases short, with 15 bases between. In germline, CDR1 is SQVTM, CDR2 ANQGSEA. This CDR3 region has 12 residues. CDR3 DNA: TGCAGCGTTGTATACACAAGGGGGGCCCAGTACTTC. Translated: CSVVYTRGAQYF.

This chain uses TRBV11-3 with TRBJ1-6; 8 positions match TRBD1. The CDR3 spans 14 residues. V gave up 5 bases and J gave up 14 bases; unmatched junction bases: 11. Per the germline V gene, CDR1 is SGHNT and CDR2 is YENEEA. The chain's CDR3 is CASSAFPGQVTLHF. The CDR3, as DNA: TGTGCCAGCAGCGCCTTTCCGGGACAGGTCACCCTCCACTTT.

This chain links TRBV20-1 with TRBJ2-1; 9 bases align to TRBD2. Per germline, CDR1 DFQATT and CDR2 SNEGSKA (reference sequence). After removal of 0 bases from V and 10 bases from J, the junction contained 10 bases not matched to a gene. The CDR3 has 15 amino acids. For the CDR3, the DNA is TGCAGTGCTAGAGATTCGGCGGGGGGGGGTTGGGAGCAGTTCTTC. It yields the protein CSARDSAGGGWEQFF.

This clonotype showed up just a few times. This chain connects TRBV27 to TRBJ1-2, with 9 bases lining up with TRBD1. This CDR3 region has 19 residues. V shed 2 bases, J shed 3 bases, and the junction held 16 bases outside the gene matches. From germline, CDR1 is MNHEY and CDR2 SMNVEV (reference sequence). The CDR3 bases are TGTGCCAGCAGTTTACAATCCTGGGACAGGGCTTTAGGGGACTATGGCTACACCTTC. Translated: CASSLQSWDRALGDYGYTF.

The V and J genes are TRBV12-3 or TRBV12-4 and TRBJ1-5; D unresolved. Trimming stripped 7 bases from V and 3 bases from J, with 10 bases between. CDR3 size: 13 residues. For the CDR3, the DNA is TGTGCCAGCAAGACGGGTCCCAATCAGCCCCAGCATTTT. Its translation is CASKTGPNQPQHF.

This clonotype was seen only a few times. This chain connects TRBV27 to TRBJ2-1; 11 nucleotides line up with TRBD2. The length of the CDR3 is 15 residues. Trimming took 5 bases from V and 6 from J; bases not matched to a gene: 6. Germline V gives CDR1 MNHEY, CDR2 SMNVEV (reference sequence). This CDR3 is CASSIAGGGFNEQFF. In nucleotides, the CDR3 is TGTGCCAGCAGTATAGCGGGAGGGGGATTCAATGAGCAGTTCTTC.

This clonotype has just a few counts. The J gene is TRBJ2-1, the V gene TRBV24-1, with D possibly TRBD1 on 6 matching bases. Germline lookup yields CDR1 KGHDR and CDR2 SFDVKD. The CDR3 has 14 residues. V lost 4 bases, J lost 10 bases, and 16 bases lay in between. CDR3 loop: CATSETGSTREQFF. The CDR3 DNA is TGTGCCACCAGTGAAACAGGGTCTACAAGGGAGCAGTTCTTC.

In this sample, this clonotype turned up many times. V gene TRBV7-9 combines with J gene TRBJ2-7; D is uncertain. The ends were cut back, 5 bases at V and 0 bases at J, with 11 bases in the middle. The CDR3 extends over 14 amino acids. The germline V gene has CDR1 SEHNR and CDR2 FQNEAQ (reference sequence). DNA of the CDR3: TGTGCCAGCAGCCCCCACATGAGCTCCTACGAGCAGTACTTC. This encodes CASSPHMSSYEQYF.

This chain connects TRBV20-1 to TRBJ2-2; D may be TRBD1 (5 bases). Germline CDR1 DFQATT, CDR2 SNEGSKA (reference sequence). V lost 3 bases and J 1 base, leaving 9 bases between the germline ends. The CDR3 runs to 14 residues. The DNA of the CDR3 is TGCAGTGCTAGTTCAAGGGGGAACACCGGGGAGCTGTTTTTT. This sequence encodes CSASSRGNTGELFF.